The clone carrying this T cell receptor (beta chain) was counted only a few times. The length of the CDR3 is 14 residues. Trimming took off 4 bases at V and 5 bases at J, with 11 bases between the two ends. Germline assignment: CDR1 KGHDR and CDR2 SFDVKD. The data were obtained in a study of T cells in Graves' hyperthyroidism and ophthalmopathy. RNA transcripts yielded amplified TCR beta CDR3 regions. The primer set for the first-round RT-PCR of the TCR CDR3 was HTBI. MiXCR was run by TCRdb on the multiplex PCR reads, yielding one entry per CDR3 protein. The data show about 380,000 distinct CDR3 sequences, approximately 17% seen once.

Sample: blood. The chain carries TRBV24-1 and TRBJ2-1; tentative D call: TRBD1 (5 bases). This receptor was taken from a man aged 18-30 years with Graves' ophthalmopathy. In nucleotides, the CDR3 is TGTGCCACCAGTGAGCAGACAGTGGACAATGAGCAGTTCTTC. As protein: CATSEQTVDNEQFF.